This T cell receptor (beta chain) was recovered during a study of blood T cells in healthy people across ages. Overall study results and limits: Naive CD4+ cell counts and diversity both ran higher in long-lived than in aged donors.

It was with a sample-barcoded 5' primer and a J-beta primer mix that a second PCR of roughly 7 to 12 cycles was run. A template-switch adaptor containing 12 random nucleotides labeled each cDNA molecule. MiXCR was run by TCRdb on the 5' RACE reads, yielding one entry per CDR3 protein. The table records about 780,000 distinct CDR3 sequences, 62% of them present only once. A remark on this clonotype: Its antigen is unidentified.

The germline V gene has CDR1 LGHDT and CDR2 YNNKEL (reference sequence). This CDR3 has 13 amino acids. Trimming took 4 bases from V and 7 from J, leaving 11 bases between them. The TCR sequence derives from a man in his thirties or forties in good health. The material sequenced was blood. The chain uses TRBV3-1 and TRBJ2-1, with no clear D. CDR3 in amino acids: CASSLSVRNEQFF. The CDR3 bases are TGTGCCAGCAGCCTCTCGGTGCGGAATGAGCAGTTCTTC.